A selection of T cell receptor beta chains follows, all from one sample in a study of neurological immune-mediated disorders. TCRdb called the 5' RACE reads again in MiXCR, with one record for every CDR3 protein. The sample carries approximately 89,000 distinct CDR3 sequences, around 4% recorded once. Sequencing was performed on PBMCs. These TCRs come from a woman aged 55-75 years with multiple sclerosis. Each CDR3 is given with its conserved first and last residue. A D gene is named only where the DNA matches it firmly. Clone size is not always given. Where it is, it says once, few, many or a class for expanded clones.

v_call	clone_size	cdr3_length	j_call	d_call	cdr3_nt	cdr3_aa
TRBV12-3/TRBV12-4	many	18	TRBJ2-5	TRBD2	TGTGCCAGCAGTTTTACTAGCGGGGGGGCGGATCGCCAAGAGACCCAGTACTTC	CASSFTSGGADRQETQYF
TRBV5-1	many	16	TRBJ2-5	.	TGCGCCAGCAGCACGGAGCGGACCCTTCTCCAAGAGACCCAGTACTTC	CASSTERTLLQETQYF
TRBV27	many	12	TRBJ1-2	TRBD1	TGTGCCAGCAGTTCTCGGACAGGGGGCTACACCTTC	CASSSRTGGYTF
TRBV20-1	many	17	TRBJ2-2	TRBD2	TGCAGTGCTAGAGACCCTAGGACTAGCGGGGGGACCGGGGAGCTGTTTTTT	CSARDPRTSGGTGELFF
TRBV11-2	many	16	TRBJ2-1	TRBD1	TGTGCCAGCAGCTTACATAGGGGGACAGGGGGCAATGAGCAGTTCTTC	CASSLHRGTGGNEQFF
TRBV5-1	many	19	TRBJ2-7	TRBD2	TGCGCCAGCAGCCCGAGGAAGACTAGCGGGCTCTTACCCTCCTACGAGCAGTACTTC	CASSPRKTSGLLPSYEQYF
TRBV20-1	many	16	TRBJ1-1	TRBD1	TGCAGTGCTAGAGAACTTGTCAGGGGGCGTTGGACTGAAGCTTTCTTT	CSARELVRGRWTEAFF
TRBV28	many	12	TRBJ2-7	.	TGTGCCAGCAGTTTTTCGGCCTACGAGCAGTACTTC	CASSFSAYEQYF
TRBV5-1	many	15	TRBJ2-3	.	TGCGCCAGCAGCTTGGATGGCGGAAGCACAGATACGCAGTATTTT	CASSLDGGSTDTQYF
TRBV7-6	few	14	TRBJ2-2	TRBD1	TGTGCCAGCAGCCGGACAGGGGGAGGCGGGGAGCTGTTTTTT	CASSRTGGGGELFF
TRBV5-1	many	16	TRBJ2-3	TRBD2	TGCGCCAGCAGCTTACCGAGCGGGGGCGCCGCAGATACGCAGTATTTT	CASSLPSGGAADTQYF
TRBV5-6	many	13	TRBJ1-1	.	TGTGCCAGCAGCTTTTTCGGACGAACTGAAGCTTTCTTT	CASSFFGRTEAFF
TRBV9	many	15	TRBJ1-2	.	TGTGCCAGCAGCGTAGCAGGGGACCGCGGCTATGGCTACACCTTC	CASSVAGDRGYGYTF
TRBV3-1	many	15	TRBJ2-2	TRBD1	TGTGCCAGCAGCCAAGTGGGACAGGGCACCGGGGAGCTGTTTTTT	CASSQVGQGTGELFF
TRBV5-1	many	15	TRBJ2-2	.	TGCGCCAGCAGCGCCGGACTAACGAACACCGGGGAGCTGTTTTTT	CASSAGLTNTGELFF
TRBV5-1	many	16	TRBJ2-1	.	TGCGCCAGCAGCTTGGAGGCAGGGGTCTCCTACAATGAGCAGTTCTTC	CASSLEAGVSYNEQFF
TRBV5-1	many	18	TRBJ1-1	TRBD1	TGCGCCAGCAGCCCACTCCCGGGACAGGGGGCTCGGAACACTGAAGCTTTCTTT	CASSPLPGQGARNTEAFF
TRBV5-1	medium-sized	14	TRBJ2-5	.	TGCGCCAGCAGCTTGGCCGGTTTACAAGAGACCCAGTACTTC	CASSLAGLQETQYF
TRBV12-3/TRBV12-4	many	12	TRBJ1-5	.	TGTGCCAGCAGGGGTAGCAATCAGCCCCAGCATTTT	CASRGSNQPQHF
TRBV12-3/TRBV12-4	many	14	TRBJ2-7	.	TGTGCCAGCAGTTTGCGGAGCTTCTCCTACGAGCAGTACTTC	CASSLRSFSYEQYF
TRBV29-1	many	15	TRBJ2-3	TRBD2	TGCAGCGTTGAGGCGCCTAGCGGACTCACAGATACGCAGTATTTT	CSVEAPSGLTDTQYF
TRBV12-3/TRBV12-4	many	15	TRBJ1-2	.	TGTGCCAGCAGTTTAGGGGGCGCGGTGAAATATGGCTACACCTTC	CASSLGGAVKYGYTF
TRBV11-3	.	14	TRBJ2-2	.	TGTGCCAGCAGCTTGGGCCAGAAAGACGGGGAGCTGTTTTTT	CASSLGQKDGELFF
TRBV6-1	many	16	TRBJ2-2	.	TGTGCCAGCAGTCCACGAGGGCAGTCGAACACCGGGGAGCTGTTTTTT	CASSPRGQSNTGELFF
TRBV5-6	medium-sized	16	TRBJ2-1	TRBD1	TGTGCCAGCAGCTTGGCCAGGGGGAGCTCCTACAATGAGCAGTTCTTC	CASSLARGSSYNEQFF
TRBV5-1	many	16	TRBJ2-2	.	TGCGCCAGCAGCTGGAAACAGGGTATCGGCACCGGGGAGCTGTTTTTT	CASSWKQGIGTGELFF
TRBV20-1	many	15	TRBJ1-4	.	TGCAGTGCTAGAGTTGCAACAGCAACTAATGAAAAACTGTTTTTT	CSARVATATNEKLFF
TRBV5-1	many	14	TRBJ2-5	.	TGCGCCAGCAGCCTATACAGGTTCCAAGAGACCCAGTACTTC	CASSLYRFQETQYF
TRBV7-2	many	12	TRBJ1-1	.	TGTGCCAGCACCCAAGGAGGGACTGAAGCTTTCTTT	CASTQGGTEAFF
TRBV7-8	many	12	TRBJ1-1	.	TGTGCCAGCAGCTTACTGAACACTGAAGCTTTCTTT	CASSLLNTEAFF
TRBV12-3/TRBV12-4	many	15	TRBJ1-4	TRBD1	TGTGCCAGCAGAGTACAGGGGGCGGTAGGTGAAAAACTGTTTTTT	CASRVQGAVGEKLFF
TRBV5-6	many	15	TRBJ2-7	TRBD1	TGTGCCAGCAGCTTGGGCGGGACAGGGAACTACGAGCAGTACTTC	CASSLGGTGNYEQYF
TRBV5-1	many	15	TRBJ1-6	.	TGCGCCAGCAGCTTGAGAGGGGTTAAAGATTCACCCCTCCACTTT	CASSLRGVKDSPLHF
TRBV7-2	many	15	TRBJ2-7	TRBD1	TGTGCCAGCAGCTCGGGACAGGGGTCCCCCTACGAGCAGTACTTC	CASSSGQGSPYEQYF
TRBV7-2	many	15	TRBJ1-3	.	TGTGCCAGCAGCTTACAACAGGGATCTGGAAACACCATATATTTT	CASSLQQGSGNTIYF
TRBV6-2/TRBV6-3	many	12	TRBJ1-1	.	TGTGCCAGCAGCAGAACGAACACTGAAGCTTTCTTT	CASSRTNTEAFF
TRBV20-1	many	14	TRBJ2-1	.	TGCAGTGCTCGCCGGGGGTACGGAAACAATGAGCAGTTCTTC	CSARRGYGNNEQFF